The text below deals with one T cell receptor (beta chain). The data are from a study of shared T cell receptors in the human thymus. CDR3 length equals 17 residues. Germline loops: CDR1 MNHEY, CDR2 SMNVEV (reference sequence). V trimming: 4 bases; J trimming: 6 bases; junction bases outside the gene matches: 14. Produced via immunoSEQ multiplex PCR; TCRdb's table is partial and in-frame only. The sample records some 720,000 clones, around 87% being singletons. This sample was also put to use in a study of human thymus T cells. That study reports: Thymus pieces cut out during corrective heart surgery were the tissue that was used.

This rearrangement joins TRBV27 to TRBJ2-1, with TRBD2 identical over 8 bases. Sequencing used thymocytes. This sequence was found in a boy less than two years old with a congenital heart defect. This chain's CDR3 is CASSYQTGTRSRNEQFF. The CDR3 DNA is TGTGCCAGCAGTTACCAGACTGGGACTAGATCCCGCAATGAGCAGTTCTTC.